A selection of T cell receptor beta chains follows, all from one sample in a study of blood T cell repertoires in COVID-19. Some clones are missing from TCRdb's copy, which holds only in-frame ones; the method was immunoSEQ multiplex PCR. The sample records 90,000 to 100,000 clones, 84% being singletons. What was sequenced was peripheral blood. These receptor sequences come from a man aged 60 to 69 with acute or convalescent COVID-19. Each CDR3 is given with its conserved first and last residue. The D gene is left open where the match is weak. Part of the rows lack a size; the others show once, few, many or a class for expanded clones.

V: TRBV30; size: .; J: TRBJ1-2; D: .; CDR3: CAWMAYGSDYGYTF; DNA: TGTGCCTGGATGGCCTATGGGAGCGACTATGGCTACACCTTC
V: TRBV19; size: .; J: TRBJ1-3; D: .; CDR3: CASSIGGTSGNTIYF; DNA: TGTGCCAGTAGTATTGGAGGGACTTCAGGAAACACCATATATTTT
V: TRBV28; size: once; J: TRBJ1-2; D: TRBD1; CDR3: CASSSDIGTGVYGYTF; DNA: TGTGCCAGCAGTTCCGATATCGGGACAGGGGTTTATGGCTACACCTTC
V: TRBV11-2; size: .; J: TRBJ2-7; D: TRBD2; CDR3: CASSLASGGAVDEQYF; DNA: TGTGCCAGCAGCTTAGCTAGCGGGGGGGCCGTCGACGAGCAGTACTTC
V: TRBV5-1; size: .; J: TRBJ2-7; D: TRBD1; CDR3: CASSFGTGGAYEQYF; DNA: TGCGCCAGCAGCTTCGGGACAGGGGGCGCTTACGAGCAGTACTTC
V: TRBV19; size: .; J: TRBJ1-6; D: TRBD1; CDR3: CASRPGQGLRGSPLHF; DNA: TGTGCCAGTAGACCGGGACAGGGCCTCCGCGGTTCACCCCTCCACTTT
V: TRBV5-6; size: .; J: TRBJ1-2; D: .; CDR3: CASSPTGGTNYGYTF; DNA: TGTGCCAGCAGCCCGACGGGGGGCACCAACTATGGCTACACCTTC
V: TRBV7-2; size: .; J: TRBJ2-5; D: TRBD2; CDR3: CASSLAGGMVETQYF; DNA: TGTGCCAGCAGCTTAGCGGGGGGGATGGTGGAGACCCAGTACTTC
V: TRBV2; size: .; J: TRBJ1-2; D: .; CDR3: CASSEGQDEGYGYTF; DNA: TGTGCCAGCAGTGAGGGTCAGGATGAAGGCTATGGCTACACCTTC
V: TRBV10-3; size: .; J: TRBJ1-2; D: TRBD1; CDR3: CAISESVRGDGYTF; DNA: TGTGCCATCAGTGAGTCGGTCAGGGGGGATGGCTACACCTTC
V: TRBV24-1; size: once; J: TRBJ2-1; D: .; CDR3: CATSDLRRGEQFF; DNA: TGTGCCACCAGTGATTTGCGACGGGGTGAGCAGTTCTTC
V: TRBV5-1; size: .; J: TRBJ2-7; D: TRBD2; CDR3: CASRLSSGGTAEQYF; DNA: TGCGCCAGCAGACTGTCTAGCGGGGGGACCGCCGAGCAGTACTTC
V: TRBV5-4; size: .; J: TRBJ2-7; D: .; CDR3: CASSLALGAAEQYF; DNA: TGTGCCAGCAGCTTGGCCCTGGGGGCGGCCGAGCAGTACTTC
V: TRBV3-1/TRBV3-2; size: once; J: TRBJ1-6; D: TRBD1; CDR3: CASSQGTGSYNSPLHF; DNA: TGTGCCAGCAGCCAAGGGACAGGGTCCTATAATTCACCCCTCCACTTT